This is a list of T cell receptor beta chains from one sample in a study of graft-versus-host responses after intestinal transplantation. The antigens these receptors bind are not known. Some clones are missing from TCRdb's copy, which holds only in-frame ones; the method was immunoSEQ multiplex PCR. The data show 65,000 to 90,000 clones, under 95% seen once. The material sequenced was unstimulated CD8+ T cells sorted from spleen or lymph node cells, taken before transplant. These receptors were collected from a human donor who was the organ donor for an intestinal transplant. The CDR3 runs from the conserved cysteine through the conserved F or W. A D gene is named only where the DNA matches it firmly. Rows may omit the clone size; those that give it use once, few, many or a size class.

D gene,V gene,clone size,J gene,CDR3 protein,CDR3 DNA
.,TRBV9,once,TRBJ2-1,CASSAPTVQEQFF,TGTGCCAGCAGCGCACCGACTGTCCAGGAGCAGTTCTTC
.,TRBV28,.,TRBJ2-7,CASSLGGTYEQYF,TGTGCCAGCAGTTTAGGGGGGACCTACGAGCAGTACTTC
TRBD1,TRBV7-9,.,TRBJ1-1,CASSPLPGQLILNTEAFF,TGTGCCAGCAGCCCCCTCCCGGGACAGCTAATTTTGAACACTGAAGCTTTCTTT
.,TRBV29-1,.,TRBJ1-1,CSVEEGSPEAFF,TGCAGCGTTGAGGAGGGGTCTCCTGAAGCTTTCTTT
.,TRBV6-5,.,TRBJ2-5,CASRLTRFETQYF,TGTGCCAGCAGGCTCACTAGATTCGAGACCCAGTACTTC
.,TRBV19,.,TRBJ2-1,CASRGSEQFF,TGTGCCAGTAGGGGGAGCGAGCAGTTCTTC
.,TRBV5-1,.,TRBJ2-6,CASSLDSSGANVLTF,TGCGCCAGCAGCCTTGACAGCTCTGGGGCCAACGTCCTGACTTTC
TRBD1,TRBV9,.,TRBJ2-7,CASSNGQASASYEQYF,TGTGCCAGCAGCAATGGACAGGCGTCCGCCTCCTACGAGCAGTACTTC
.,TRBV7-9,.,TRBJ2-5,CASTQGPLPGETQYF,TGTGCCAGCACCCAGGGCCCTCTACCCGGGGAGACCCAGTACTTC
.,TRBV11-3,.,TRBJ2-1,CASSSLSSSYNEQFF,TGTGCCAGCAGCTCACTTTCTAGCTCCTACAATGAGCAGTTCTTC
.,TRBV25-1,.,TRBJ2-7,CASGRGTGFYEQYF,TGTGCCAGCGGGAGAGGTACAGGGTTCTACGAGCAGTACTTC
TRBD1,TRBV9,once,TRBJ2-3,CASSIGTGPDTQYF,TGTGCCAGCAGCATTGGGACAGGGCCAGATACGCAGTATTTT
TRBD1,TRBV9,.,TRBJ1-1,CASSPGGNTEAFF,TGTGCCAGCAGCCCAGGGGGTAACACTGAAGCTTTCTTT
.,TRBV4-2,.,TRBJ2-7,CASSQDGGSSYEQYF,TGTGCCAGCAGCCAAGATGGAGGGAGCTCCTACGAGCAGTACTTC
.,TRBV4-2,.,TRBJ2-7,CASSPHRDGSYEQYF,TGTGCCAGCAGCCCACACAGGGACGGATCCTACGAGCAGTACTTC
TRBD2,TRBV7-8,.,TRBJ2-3,CASSLPASGLAGGRDTQYF,TGTGCCAGCAGCTTACCGGCCTCCGGACTAGCGGGGGGTAGGGATACGCAGTATTTT
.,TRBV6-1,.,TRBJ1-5,CASSEVDGQGGQPQHF,TGTGCCAGCAGTGAAGTTGATGGGCAGGGTGGTCAGCCCCAGCATTTT
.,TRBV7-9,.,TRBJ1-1,CASQVVGGSHTEAFF,TGTGCCAGCCAGGTCGTTGGGGGGTCGCACACTGAAGCTTTCTTT
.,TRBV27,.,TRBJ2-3,CASSLSGGTSTDTQYF,TGTGCCAGCAGTTTATCTGGGGGGACGAGCACAGATACGCAGTATTTT
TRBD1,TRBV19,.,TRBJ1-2,CASSYQGAMLYGYTF,TGTGCCAGTAGTTATCAGGGGGCGATGCTTTATGGCTACACCTTC
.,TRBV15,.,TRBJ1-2,CATSPREDYGYTF,TGTGCCACCAGCCCGAGGGAAGACTATGGCTACACCTTC
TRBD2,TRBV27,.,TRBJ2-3,CASSLAGMDTQYF,TGTGCCAGCAGTCTAGCGGGGATGGATACGCAGTATTTT